These 26 T cell receptor beta chains originate from one sample sequenced in a study of T cell responses to AZD1222 COVID-19 vaccine. Here immunoSEQ multiplex PCR was the method, and the copy in TCRdb shows in-frame clones only, minus some. This sample has some 170,000 clones; roughly nine tenths occur once, and the top ten carry 2.6%. Specimen: peripheral blood, collected on day 0 of AZD1222 vaccination. These receptor sequences come from an adult in good health.

The chain links TRBV25-1 to TRBJ2-3; 8 nucleotides align to TRBD2. Per germline, CDR1 MGHDK and CDR2 SYGVNS. V lost 1 base, J lost 3 bases, and 3 bases stayed unmatched. The CDR3 runs to 15 residues. Here the CDR3 DNA reads TGTGCCAGCAGTGAATTAGCGGGACCGACAGATACGCAGTATTTT. It encodes CASSELAGPTDTQYF.

The genes are TRBV27 and TRBJ1-1; 10 bases agree with TRBD1. The CDR3 runs 16 residues. After removal of 3 bases from V and 0 bases from J, the junction contained 4 bases not matched to a gene. Germline V CDR1 and CDR2: MNHEY, SMNVEV (reference sequence). CDR3 sequence reads: CASSFDRGQMNTEAFF. CDR3 coding DNA: TGTGCCAGCAGTTTCGACAGGGGGCAGATGAACACTGAAGCTTTCTTT.

As to this clone: Other DNA sequences in this specimen translate into the identical CDR3. This chain joins TRBV6-1 and TRBJ2-2; no clear D. Germline CDR1 MNHNS, CDR2 SASEGT. CDR3 length equals 16 residues. Deletions cut 2 bases from V and 2 bases from J, with 12 bases between. The CDR3, as DNA: TGTGCCAGCAGTGAACATATGGGAACAAACACCGGGGAGCTGTTTTTT. Translation: CASSEHMGTNTGELFF.

V is TRBV19 and J is TRBJ2-3, with TRBD2 identical over 10 bases. The junction had 10 bases not matched to a gene; V was cut back by 6 bases and J by 1 base. Germline lookup yields CDR1 LNHDA and CDR2 SQIVND (reference sequence). CDR3 length: 17 residues. The CDR3, as DNA: TGTGCCAGTAGGGTGGGCTCTAGCGGGAGACGCACAGATACGCAGTATTTT. As protein: CASRVGSSGRRTDTQYF.

Comment on this clone: The junction departs from the called germline gene at one end, perhaps through a read error. This rearrangement joins TRBV11-2 to TRBJ1-2; 9 bases agree with TRBD1. CDR3 size: 15 residues. The germline CDR1 and CDR2 sequences are SGHAT and FQNNGV. As DNA, the CDR3 is TGTGCCAGCAGTTTAGCCGGGACAGGGATTGAGGGCTACACCTTC. Residues: CASSLAGTGIEGYTF.

The genes are TRBV18 and TRBJ2-7; TRBD1 aligns across 8 bases. This CDR3 contains 15 residues. The trim removed 1 base at V and 6 bases at J, leaving 8 bases unmatched. Germline CDR1 is KGHSH and CDR2 is LQKENI. The DNA for the CDR3 is TGTGCCAGCTCACCACGGCAGGGGGCTGCAGGCGAGCAGTACTTC. This codes for CASSPRQGAAGEQYF. Full variable domain (outside the CDR3, taken from reference TRBV18 and TRBJ2-7): NAGVMQNPRHLVRRRGQEARLRCSPMKGHSHVYWYRQLPEEGLKFMVYLQKENIIDESGMPKERFSAEFPKEGPSILRIQQVVRGDSAAYFCASSPRQGAAGEQYFGPGTRLTVT.

This clone was seen a single time. V usage is TRBV6-5 and J usage is TRBJ2-5, with TRBD1 identical over 9 bases. The junction had 7 bases not matched to a gene; V was cut back by 6 bases and J by 2 bases. The germline gives CDR1 MNHEY, CDR2 SVGAGI. The CDR3 is 15 residues long. CDR3 amino acids: CASRTGGAFQETQYF. DNA for the CDR3: TGTGCCAGCAGAACAGGGGGCGCGTTTCAAGAGACCCAGTACTTC.

This clone appeared once. The CDR3: CASSLAAGAGGLSYEQYF. In DNA form, the CDR3 reads TGTGCCAGCAGCTTAGCGGCGGGAGCGGGAGGGCTCTCCTACGAGCAGTACTTC. This sequence joins TRBV7-9 and TRBJ2-7; 10 nucleotides align to TRBD2. The CDR3 length is 18 residues. V dropped 0 bases and J dropped 0; count of bases not matched to a gene: 8. CDR1 is SEHNR and CDR2 is FQNEAQ in the germline V gene (reference sequence).

The rearrangement uses TRBV25-1 and TRBJ2-7; D is possibly TRBD1 (5 bases). Trimming shortened V by 6 bases and J by 4 bases, and 7 bases separated the two germline ends. The CDR3 spans 11 residues. The germline V gene encodes CDR1 MGHDK and CDR2 SYGVNS. CDR3 region: CASSRVYEQYF. The CDR3 coding sequence is TGTGCCAGCAGCAGGGTATACGAGCAGTACTTC.

This chain uses TRBV7-5 with TRBJ1-3. TRBV7-5 is termed a pseudogene. CDR3 length equals 19 residues. This chain's CDR3 is CVRSSGNGAGLSSGNTIYF. Written as DNA, the CDR3 is TGTGTCAGAAGCTCGGGGAACGGGGCAGGGTTGTCCTCTGGAAACACCATATATTTT.

V usage is TRBV21-1 and J usage is TRBJ2-3; no check of the table's D call, TRBD2, against the DNA was made. TRBV21-1 is described as a pseudogene. The CDR3 loop spans 18 amino acids. CDR3 region: CANSLKSGRAHIADTQYF. The CDR3, as DNA: TGTGCCAACTCTCTAAAGAGCGGGAGGGCTCATATCGCAGATACGCAGTATTTT.

The chain carries TRBV11-2 and TRBJ1-1; D gene uncertain. CDR1 and CDR2 (germline): SGHAT, FQNNGV. The V end was cut by 5 bases, the J end by 1 base, with 11 bases between. The CDR3 is 14 residues long. The CDR3 protein is CASSPWTENTEAFF. The CDR3 region has the DNA TGTGCCAGCAGCCCTTGGACGGAGAACACTGAAGCTTTCTTT.

V and J are TRBV10-3 and TRBJ2-1, with D possibly matching TRBD2 (6 bases). CDR1 ENHRY and CDR2 SYGVKD come from the germline V gene. V was shortened by 4 bases and J by 5 bases, with 15 bases between the two germline ends. CDR3 size: 15 residues. The CDR3 DNA follows: TGTGCCATCAGTGTCACCGGGACTCAGAACAATGAGCAGTTCTTC. It is translated as CAISVTGTQNNEQFF.

In its sample, this clone was seen a few times. The V call is TRBV25-1, the J call TRBJ1-2, with TRBD1 matching over 9 bases. With V trimmed by 10 bases and J by 7 bases, 4 bases remained unmatched. The CDR3 spans 11 residues. CDR1 and CDR2 from the germline V gene are MGHDK and SYGVNS. Here the CDR3 reads CATRTGAGYTF. The CDR3 DNA is TGTGCCACCAGGACAGGGGCTGGCTACACCTTC.

This chain connects TRBV30 to TRBJ1-1, with D possibly TRBD1 on 5 matching bases. This CDR3 spans 13 amino acids. With 0 bases removed from V and 5 bases from J, the gap between germline ends came to 10 bases. Germline V gives CDR1 GTSNPN, CDR2 SVGIG (reference sequence). For the CDR3, the DNA is TGTGCCTGGAGTGTAGGGGATAAAACTGAAGCTTTCTTT. This sequence encodes CAWSVGDKTEAFF. Full variable domain (rest looked up from reference TRBV30 and TRBJ1-1): SQTIHQWPATLVQPVGSPLSLECTVEGTSNPNLYWYRQAAGRGLQLLFYSVGIGQISSEVPQNLSASRPQDRQFILSSKKLLLSDSGFYLCAWSVGDKTEAFFGQGTRLTVV.

This chain connects TRBV5-1 to TRBJ2-1; D remains unclear. This CDR3 has 17 amino acids. Looked up from germline, CDR1 is SGHRS and CDR2 is YFSETQ. The V and J ends lost 4 bases and 3 bases respectively, with 20 bases between them. The CDR3 reads CASSPRADPKFYNEQFF. CDR3 nucleotides: TGCGCCAGCAGCCCTCGGGCGGACCCTAAATTCTACAATGAGCAGTTCTTC. The full variable domain, its missing parts supplied by reference TRBV5-1 and TRBJ2-1, is KAGVTQTPRYLIKTRGQQVTLSCSPISGHRSVSWYQQTPGQGLQFLFEYFSETQRNKGNFPGRFSGRQFSNSRSEMNVSTLELGDSALYLCASSPRADPKFYNEQFFGPGTRLTVL.

This clone was counted once. The rearrangement uses TRBV4-2 and TRBJ2-3; 9 nucleotides agree with TRBD2. Germline values: CDR1 LGHNA, CDR2 YNFKEQ. With V trimmed by 0 bases and J by 4 bases, 8 bases remained unmatched. The CDR3 is 17 residues long. The CDR3 protein is CASSQETSGYTADTQYF. In DNA, the CDR3 is TGTGCCAGCAGCCAAGAGACTAGCGGTTATACGGCAGATACGCAGTATTTT.

The rearrangement links TRBV6-1 to TRBJ2-1, with 11 nucleotides matching TRBD2. In germline, CDR1 is MNHNS, CDR2 SASEGT. The CDR3 is made up of 16 amino acids. J gave up 2 bases and V 4 bases, and 4 bases lay outside the gene matches. In DNA form, the CDR3 reads TGTGCCAGCAGTGCCTCGACTAGCGGGACCTACAATGAGCAGTTCTTC. Its translation is CASSASTSGTYNEQFF.

The chain has TRBV5-6 and TRBJ2-7; D may be TRBD1 or TRBD2 (6 bases each). Per germline, CDR1 SGHDT and CDR2 YYEEEE. This CDR3 is built from 14 residues. Trimming removed 0 bases from V and 3 bases from J, with 10 bases in between. DNA of the CDR3: TGTGCCAGCAGCTTGGGAGGGGGAGGCTACGAGCAGTACTTC. It specifies CASSLGGGGYEQYF.

This sequence joins TRBV18 and TRBJ1-5, with 8 bases fitting TRBD1. The germline gives CDR1 KGHSH, CDR2 LQKENI. Trimming removed 3 bases from V and 6 bases from J; junction bases left unmatched: 7. CDR3 length equals 15 residues. Here the CDR3 reads CASSPTGQGVQPQHF. In DNA form, the CDR3 reads TGTGCCAGCTCACCGACAGGACAGGGCGTTCAGCCCCAGCATTTT.

Notes on this clone: Within the sample, other DNA sequences also encode this same CDR3. The chain joins TRBV18 to TRBJ2-2; a possible D gene is TRBD2 (5 bases). The germline gives CDR1 KGHSH, CDR2 LQKENI. The CDR3 contains 12 residues. V gave up 2 bases and J gave up 7 bases, with 5 bases separating them. The CDR3 DNA reads TGTGCCAGCTCACCAGGAGGCGGGGAGCTGTTTTTT. Its protein product is CASSPGGGELFF.

The chain combines TRBV5-8 with TRBJ1-1; the D gene is possibly TRBD1 (5 bases). V was shortened by 4 bases and J by 1 base, with 11 bases between the two germline ends. CDR1 and CDR2 (germline): SGHTS, YDEGEE. The CDR3 totals 14 residues. This CDR3 is CASSPGAKNTEAFF. Here the CDR3 DNA reads TGTGCCAGCAGCCCCGGGGCCAAGAACACTGAAGCTTTCTTT.

V is TRBV7-9 and J is TRBJ1-1; D remains ambiguous. Trimming pared 2 bases from V and 1 base from J, leaving 8 bases between. This CDR3 spans 14 amino acids. Germline V CDR1 and CDR2: SEHNR, FQNEAQ (reference sequence). CDR3 sequence reads: CASSLSGRNTEAFF. As DNA, the CDR3 is TGTGCCAGCAGCTTATCAGGCAGGAACACTGAAGCTTTCTTT. The full variable domain, with the rest looked up from reference TRBV7-9 and TRBJ1-1, is DTGVSQNPRHKITKRGQNVTFRCDPISEHNRLYWYRQTLGQGPEFLTYFQNEAQLEKSRLLSDRFSAERPKGSFSTLEIQRTEQGDSAMYLCASSLSGRNTEAFFGQGTRLTVV.

This CDR3 reads CASSLGGGGSNQPQHF. The CDR3 DNA sequence: TGTGCCAGCAGCTTAGGAGGGGGCGGAAGCAATCAGCCCCAGCATTTT. This chain links TRBV7-2 with TRBJ1-5; 7 bases are shared with TRBD1. The CDR3 is 16 residues long. Germline V gives CDR1 SGHTA, CDR2 FQGNSA. Trimming cost V 1 base and J 1 base; bases outside gene matches: 4.

This clone appeared a single time. The V call is TRBV5-1, the J call TRBJ1-5; tentatively, D is TRBD1 (5 bases). The CDR3 extends over 15 amino acids. V was pared by 3 bases and J by 0 bases, with 10 bases between. The V gene's germline CDR1 is SGHRS and CDR2 YFSETQ. As DNA, the CDR3 is TGCGCCAGCAGCTCCGGGACTGATAGCAATCAGCCCCAGCATTTT. It is translated as CASSSGTDSNQPQHF. The full variable domain, rest sourced from reference TRBV5-1 and TRBJ1-5, is KAGVTQTPRYLIKTRGQQVTLSCSPISGHRSVSWYQQTPGQGLQFLFEYFSETQRNKGNFPGRFSGRQFSNSRSEMNVSTLELGDSALYLCASSSGTDSNQPQHFGDGTRLSIL.

The chain carries TRBV5-8 and TRBJ2-7; D gene uncertain. The CDR3 length is 13 residues. CDR1 and CDR2 from the germline V gene are SGHTS and YDEGEE. Trimming left V 1 base short and J 1 base short, with 6 bases between. CDR3 sequence: CASSLRNSYEQYF. The CDR3 DNA sequence: TGTGCCAGCAGCTTGAGGAATTCCTACGAGCAGTACTTC. Using reference TRBV5-8 and TRBJ2-7 for the parts outside the CDR3, the full variable domain is EAGVTQSPTHLIKTRGQQATLRCSPISGHTSVYWYQQALGLGLQFLLWYDEGEERNRGNFPPRFSGRQFPNYSSELNVNALELEDSALYLCASSLRNSYEQYFGPGTRLTVT.